Listed here are 17 T cell receptor beta chains from one sample, sequenced in a study of blood T cell repertoires in COVID-19. Method: immunoSEQ multiplex PCR; TCRdb's copy keeps in-frame clones and lacks some. The data show over 200,000 clones, 85% to 90% seen once. The sample was peripheral blood. Receptors originate from a man aged 25-45 years with COVID-19, enrolled during active disease.

This chain joins TRBV11-3 and TRBJ2-2; TRBD1 might be the D (5 bases). This CDR3 region has 14 residues. CDR1 is SGHNT, CDR2 YENEEA, per germline. V gave up 5 bases and J gave up 9 bases, with 16 bases separating them. In nucleotides, the CDR3 is TGTGCCAGCAGCCTTGACTCGAAGGGGCGGGAGCTGTTTTTT. Translation gives CASSLDSKGRELFF.

CDR3: CASSLVGGGDTEAFF. The CDR3 region has the DNA TGTGCCAGCAGCTTAGTGGGGGGTGGAGACACTGAAGCTTTCTTT. The rearrangement links TRBV7-2 to TRBJ1-1, with TRBD1 as a possible D gene (5 bases). Trimming stripped 1 base from V and 3 bases from J, with 12 bases between. Germline V gene sequence: CDR1 SGHTA, CDR2 FQGNSA. The CDR3 totals 15 residues.

This clone was seen a handful of times. The rearrangement joins TRBV3-1 (or the pseudogene TRBV3-2) to TRBJ1-2, with D possibly TRBD1 on 6 matching bases. Trimming stripped 0 bases from V and 6 bases from J, with 14 bases between. This CDR3 has 15 residues. Germline CDR1 LGHDT, CDR2 YNNKEL (reference sequence). The CDR3 DNA reads TGTGCCAGCAGCCAAGATATGTCAGGGGCCCATGGCTACACCTTC. Protein: CASSQDMSGAHGYTF.

Worth noting for this clone: The sample holds other DNA sequences that translate to the same CDR3. The chain uses TRBV7-9 and TRBJ2-1; 10 bases line up with TRBD2. Germline CDR1 SEHNR, CDR2 FQNEAQ (reference sequence). This CDR3 spans 15 amino acids. V dropped 1 base and J dropped 7; count of bases not matched to a gene: 4. This CDR3 reads CASSLVLAGPNEQFF. In nucleotides, the CDR3 is TGTGCCAGCAGCTTAGTACTAGCGGGACCGAATGAGCAGTTCTTC.

This chain joins TRBV5-1 and TRBJ1-3; TRBD1 aligns across 9 bases. The J segment lost 8 bases and the V segment lost 3 bases, leaving 15 bases of the junction unmatched. The CDR3 runs 17 residues. Germline CDR1 and CDR2: SGHRS and YFSETQ. The CDR3 DNA sequence: TGCGCCAGCAGCTCAATGGGGACAGGGTCCGCTAAGGACACCATATATTTT. This gives the protein CASSSMGTGSAKDTIYF. Using reference TRBV5-1 and TRBJ1-3 for the parts outside the CDR3, the full variable domain is KAGVTQTPRYLIKTRGQQVTLSCSPISGHRSVSWYQQTPGQGLQFLFEYFSETQRNKGNFPGRFSGRQFSNSRSEMNVSTLELGDSALYLCASSSMGTGSAKDTIYFGEGSWLTVV.

The rearrangement uses TRBV30 and TRBJ2-7; D uncertain. The V gene's germline CDR1 is GTSNPN and CDR2 SVGIG (reference sequence). V was pared by 4 bases and J by 1 base, with 5 bases between. The CDR3 extends over 11 amino acids. As DNA, the CDR3 is TGTGCCTGGACCCAATCCTACGAGCAGTACTTC. Its protein is CAWTQSYEQYF. Supplemented by reference TRBV30 and TRBJ2-7, the full variable domain reads SQTIHQWPATLVQPVGSPLSLECTVEGTSNPNLYWYRQAAGRGLQLLFYSVGIGQISSEVPQNLSASRPQDRQFILSSKKLLLSDSGFYLCAWTQSYEQYFGPGTRLTVT.

This chain uses TRBV6-6 with TRBJ1-1, with TRBD1 as a possible D gene (5 bases). Trimming left V 5 bases short and J 1 base short, with 26 bases between. The CDR3 totals 19 residues. Germline loops: CDR1 MNHNY, CDR2 SVGAGI (reference sequence). CDR3 sequence (DNA): TGTGCCAGCAGTCTCACATACCTCCGACGGGGGGTCGAGAACACTGAAGCTTTCTTT. This codes for CASSLTYLRRGVENTEAFF.

The chain has TRBV18 and TRBJ1-1, with 7 bases fitting TRBD1. Germline values: CDR1 KGHSH, CDR2 LQKENI. The CDR3 has 15 residues. With V trimmed by 3 bases and J by 0 bases, 4 bases remained unmatched. CDR3 in amino acids: CASSPLGQMNTEAFF. In nucleotides, the CDR3 is TGTGCCAGCTCACCTTTGGGACAGATGAACACTGAAGCTTTCTTT.

This clone was found a few times. The chain employs TRBV7-2 and TRBJ2-2, with 7 bases matching TRBD2. The CDR3 length is 15 residues. V lost 3 bases and J lost 6; bases outside the gene matches: 7. Germline V lookup: CDR1 SGHTA, CDR2 FQGNSA. The CDR3 is CASSFRLGRAGELFF. The CDR3 bases are TGTGCCAGCAGCTTTCGTTTAGGGAGGGCCGGGGAGCTGTTTTTT.

V and J are TRBV9 and TRBJ2-3; 7 bases fit TRBD1. The length of the CDR3 is 15 residues. V shed 0 bases, J shed 2 bases, and the junction held 3 bases outside the gene matches. Looked up from germline, CDR1 is SGDLS and CDR2 is YYNGEE. The CDR3 DNA is TGTGCCAGCAGCGTAGACAGGGGATCCACAGATACGCAGTATTTT. Translated, it gives CASSVDRGSTDTQYF.

This chain links TRBV7-8 with TRBJ2-3; TRBD2 matches 9 bases. The CDR3 covers 18 residues. The junction had 9 bases not matched to a gene; V was cut back by 0 bases and J by 2 bases. Germline assignment: CDR1 SGHVS and CDR2 FQNEAQ. CDR3 amino acids: CASSLALLTSGPTDTQYF. The CDR3 DNA reads TGTGCCAGCAGCTTAGCGCTCTTGACTAGCGGCCCCACAGATACGCAGTATTTT. Filled out from reference TRBV7-8 and TRBJ2-3, the complete variable domain reads GAGVSQSPRYKVAKRGQDVALRCDPISGHVSLFWYQQALGQGPEFLTYFQNEAQLDKSGLPSDRFFAERPEGSVSTLKIQRTQQEDSAVYLCASSLALLTSGPTDTQYFGPGTRLTVL.

The chain couples TRBV5-1 to TRBJ1-1; no reliable D call. This CDR3 comprises 12 residues. The germline CDR1 and CDR2 sequences are SGHRS and YFSETQ. V gave up 6 bases and J gave up 5 bases, with 11 bases separating them. In DNA form, the CDR3 reads TGCGCCAGCAAGAAGGAGGGTACTGAAGCTTTCTTT. Residues: CASKKEGTEAFF.

This rearrangement joins TRBV4-3 to TRBJ1-5; D ambiguous. CDR3 size: 12 residues. Germline V gene data show CDR1 as LGHNA and CDR2 as YSLEER. V was clipped by 3 bases and J by 9 bases, with 9 bases between them. CDR3: CASSQGLGPQHF. Here the CDR3 DNA reads TGCGCCAGCAGCCAGGGCCTCGGGCCCCAGCATTTT.

V and J are TRBV11-2 and TRBJ2-5; possibly TRBD2 for D (5 bases). Trimming cost V 7 bases and J 2 bases, with 11 bases left between them. CDR1 and CDR2 from the germline V gene are SGHAT and FQNNGV. The CDR3 covers 13 residues. The CDR3 sequence is CASISSRQETQYF. CDR3 in DNA: TGTGCCAGCATCTCTAGCAGGCAAGAGACCCAGTACTTC.

V usage is TRBV7-3 and J usage is TRBJ1-2, with 7 positions matching TRBD1. Germline V gene sequence: CDR1 SGHTA, CDR2 FQGTGA. The CDR3 spans 15 residues. With V trimmed by 5 bases and J by 7 bases, 13 bases remained unmatched. Here the CDR3 reads CASSPRQGARGGYTF. CDR3 DNA: TGTGCCAGCAGCCCAAGACAGGGTGCCCGGGGTGGCTACACCTTC. Full variable domain (remainder filled in from reference TRBV7-3 and TRBJ1-2): GAGVSQTPSNKVTEKGKYVELRCDPISGHTALYWYRQSLGQGPEFLIYFQGTGAADDSGLPNDRFFAVRPEGSVSTLKIQRTERGDSAVYLCASSPRQGARGGYTFGSGTRLTVV.

The chain recombines TRBV2 with TRBJ2-5; no firm D call. Germline lookup yields CDR1 SNHLY and CDR2 FYNNEI. The CDR3 is 12 residues long. Trimming left V 4 bases short and J 3 bases short, with 6 bases between. The CDR3 here is CASSVTEETQYF. DNA for the CDR3: TGTGCCAGCAGTGTAACAGAAGAGACCCAGTACTTC.

The CDR3: CASSPKQGVDGYTF. The CDR3 coding sequence is TGCGCCAGCAGCCCCAAACAGGGGGTGGATGGCTACACCTTC. This sequence joins TRBV5-1 and TRBJ1-2; 8 bases align to TRBD1. CDR1 is SGHRS and CDR2 is YFSETQ in the germline V gene. The V and J ends lost 4 bases and 6 bases, in that order; junction bases with no gene match: 8. The CDR3 length is 14 residues.